Sequencing of this TCR beta chain was carried out in a study of blood T cells in healthy people across ages. This CDR3 spans 18 amino acids. Germline lookup yields CDR1 DFQATT and CDR2 SNEGSKA (reference sequence). Next came a second PCR, run for roughly 6 to 11 cycles, which used a sample-barcoded 5' primer along with a J-beta primer mix. TCRdb ran MiXCR on the 5' RACE reads and lists one entry per CDR3 protein. The sample includes fewer than 600,000 distinct CDR3 sequences, approximately 26% seen only once; the top ten take approximately 3.7%. Notes on the study in general: What prevented conclusive comparison of naive and antigen-experienced cells was that PBMCs were unsorted.

A note on this clonotype: Its antigen is not known. One end of the junction varies from germline; a read error may be responsible.

Samples each had at least 5 micrograms of total RNA extracted. The data were also submitted as part of a second study, on T cells of mothers and their children. This second study notes: When mothers and children were related, their normalized repertoire overlap, which was always slightly higher, did not differ significantly from that of unrelated pairs.

The clonotype comes from a boy aged 2 to 10 in good health. Sequenced sample: blood. V and J are TRBV20-1 and TRBJ1-1; possibly TRBD1 for D (6 bases). CDR3: CSARDWVSLGTGNAEAFF. The CDR3 DNA follows: TGCAGTGCTAGAGATTGGGTTTCTTTGGGAACAGGGAACGCTGAAGCTTTCTTT.